The source of this T cell receptor (beta chain) is a study of T-cell reconstitution after alpha-beta-depleted transplantation in children. Whole-study findings and limits: T-cell numbers and diversity, one year after transplant, stemmed largely from T cells that were newly produced.

CDR1 is LNHDA and CDR2 is SQIVND in the germline V gene (reference sequence). The CDR3 runs to 12 residues. V trimming: 5 bases; J trimming: 7 bases; junction bases outside the gene matches: 2. The library targeted TCRbeta and was prepared with unique molecular identifiers. TCRdb fed the PCR reads into MiXCR, producing one record per CDR3 protein. There are just over 950,000 distinct CDR3 sequences in the sample; around 30% occur only once, and roughly 27% lies in the top ten. This clonotype was seen at least ten times. Its antigen is unidentified. The sequenced sample was PBMCs, mostly from graft donor cells, obtained 360 days after TCRalphabeta/CD19-depleted stem cell transplant. The chain joins TRBV19 to TRBJ2-1, with TRBD2 matching 7 bases. The TCR sequence derives from a boy under two years old who had a stem cell transplant for SCID, so the T cells may come from the graft donor. The CDR3 loop reads CASSGGVNEQFF. For the CDR3, the DNA is TGTGCCAGTAGTGGGGGGGTTAATGAGCAGTTCTTC.